The present T cell receptor beta chain was sequenced within a study of post-analysis software for immune sequencing data. Germline CDR1 MNHEY, CDR2 SMNVEV (reference sequence). The V and J ends lost 5 bases and 6 bases, in that order; junction bases with no gene match: 9. The CDR3 is made up of 15 amino acids. Study-wide findings and caveats: Diversity measured as normalized Chao1 was significantly lower in multiple sclerosis patients than in controls. Patients carried five TRBV segments more frequently than controls did, and TRBV5-6, TRBV5-1 and TRBV20-1 were among them.

Unique molecular identifiers were carried by the TCR beta cDNA libraries. TCRdb passed the PCR reads through MiXCR, listing each CDR3 protein once. Altogether fewer than 900,000 distinct CDR3 sequences are present, 46% being singletons, with the ten largest covering approximately 5%. A remark on this clonotype: Its antigen is currently unknown.

The sequencing input was blood. The clonotype comes from a girl aged 5-17 years with multiple sclerosis. This chain links TRBV27 with TRBJ1-5, with 8 bases matching TRBD1. CDR3 nucleotides: TGTGCCAGCAGTCCCTGGACAGGGAAGGGTCAGCCCCAGCATTTT. It specifies CASSPWTGKGQPQHF.